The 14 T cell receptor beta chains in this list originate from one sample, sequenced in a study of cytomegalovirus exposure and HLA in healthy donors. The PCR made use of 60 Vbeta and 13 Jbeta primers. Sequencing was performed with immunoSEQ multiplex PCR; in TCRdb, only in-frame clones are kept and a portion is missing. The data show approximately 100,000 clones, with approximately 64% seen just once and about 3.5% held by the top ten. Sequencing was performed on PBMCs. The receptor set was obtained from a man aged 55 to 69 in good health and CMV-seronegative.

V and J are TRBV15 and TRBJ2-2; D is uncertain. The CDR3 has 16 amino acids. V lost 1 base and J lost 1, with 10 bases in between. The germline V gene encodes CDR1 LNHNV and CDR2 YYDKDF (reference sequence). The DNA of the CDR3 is TGTGCCACCAGCAGAGGAGTAAGCCAGAACACCGGGGAGCTGTTTTTT. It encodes CATSRGVSQNTGELFF.

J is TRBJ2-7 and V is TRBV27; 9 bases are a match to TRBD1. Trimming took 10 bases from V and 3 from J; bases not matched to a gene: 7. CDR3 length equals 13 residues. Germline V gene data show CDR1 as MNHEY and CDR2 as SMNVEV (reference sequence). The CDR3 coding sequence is TGTGCCAACAGGGGACAGGGTAGCTACGAGCAGTACTTC. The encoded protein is CANRGQGSYEQYF.

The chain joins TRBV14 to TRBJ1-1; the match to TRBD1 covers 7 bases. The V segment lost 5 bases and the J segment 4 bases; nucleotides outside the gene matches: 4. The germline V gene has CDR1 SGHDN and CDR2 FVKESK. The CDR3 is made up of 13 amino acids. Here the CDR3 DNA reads TGTGCCAGCAGCGGACAGGTGGCCACTGAAGCTTTCTTT. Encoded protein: CASSGQVATEAFF.

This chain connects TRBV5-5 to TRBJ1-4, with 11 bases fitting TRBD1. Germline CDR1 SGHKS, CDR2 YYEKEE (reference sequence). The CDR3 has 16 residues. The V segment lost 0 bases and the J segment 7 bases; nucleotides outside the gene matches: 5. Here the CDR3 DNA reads TGTGCCAGCAGCTTGGTAAGGGACAGGGGGAGTGAAAAACTGTTTTTT. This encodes CASSLVRDRGSEKLFF.

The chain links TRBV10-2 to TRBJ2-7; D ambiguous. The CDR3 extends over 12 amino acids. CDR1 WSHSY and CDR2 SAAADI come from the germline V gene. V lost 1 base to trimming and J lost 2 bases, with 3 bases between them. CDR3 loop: CASSELTYEQYF. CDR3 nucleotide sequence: TGCGCCAGCAGTGAGTTAACCTACGAGCAGTACTTC.

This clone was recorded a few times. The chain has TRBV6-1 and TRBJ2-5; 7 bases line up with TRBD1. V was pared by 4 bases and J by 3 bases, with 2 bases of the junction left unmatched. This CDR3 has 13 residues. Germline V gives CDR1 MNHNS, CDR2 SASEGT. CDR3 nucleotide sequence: TGTGCCAGCAGTGGGGACAGAAAAGAGACCCAGTACTTC. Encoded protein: CASSGDRKETQYF.

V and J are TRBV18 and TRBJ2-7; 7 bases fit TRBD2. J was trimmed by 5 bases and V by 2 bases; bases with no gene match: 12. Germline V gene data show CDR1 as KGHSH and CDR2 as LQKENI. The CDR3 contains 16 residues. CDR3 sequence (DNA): TGTGCCAGCTCACCAATTGCAGGACTAGAATTGGACGAGCAGTACTTC. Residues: CASSPIAGLELDEQYF.

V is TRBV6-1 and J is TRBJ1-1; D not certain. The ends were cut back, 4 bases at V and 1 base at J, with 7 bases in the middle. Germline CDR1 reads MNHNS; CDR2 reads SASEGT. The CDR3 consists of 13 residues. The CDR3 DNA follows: TGTGCCAGCAGTGTGGCAAGGAACACTGAAGCTTTCTTT. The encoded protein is CASSVARNTEAFF.

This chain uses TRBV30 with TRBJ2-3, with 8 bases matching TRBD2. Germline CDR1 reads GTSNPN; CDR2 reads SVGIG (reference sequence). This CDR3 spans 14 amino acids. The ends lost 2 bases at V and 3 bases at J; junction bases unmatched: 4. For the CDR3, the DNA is TGTGCCTGGAGTTTCGGGACTAGTACAGATACGCAGTATTTT. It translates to CAWSFGTSTDTQYF.

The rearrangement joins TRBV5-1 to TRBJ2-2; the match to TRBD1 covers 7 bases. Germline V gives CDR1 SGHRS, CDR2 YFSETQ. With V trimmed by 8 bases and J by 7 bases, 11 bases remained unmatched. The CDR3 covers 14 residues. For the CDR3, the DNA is TGCGCCAGTGAAGAACAGGGGTCGTACGGGGAGCTGTTTTTT. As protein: CASEEQGSYGELFF.

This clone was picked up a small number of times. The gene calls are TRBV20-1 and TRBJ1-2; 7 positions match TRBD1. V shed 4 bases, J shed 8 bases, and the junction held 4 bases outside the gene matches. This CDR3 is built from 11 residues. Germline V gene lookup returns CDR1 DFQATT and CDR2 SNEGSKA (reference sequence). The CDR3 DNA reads TGCAGTGCTAAACAGGGGCGAGGCTACACCTTC. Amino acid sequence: CSAKQGRGYTF.

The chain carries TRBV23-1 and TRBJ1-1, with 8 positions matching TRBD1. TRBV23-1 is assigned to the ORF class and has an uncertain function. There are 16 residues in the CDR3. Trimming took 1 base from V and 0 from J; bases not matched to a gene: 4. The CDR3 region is CASSQYRDRLNTEAFF. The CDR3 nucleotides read TGCGCCAGCAGTCAATACCGGGACAGGTTGAACACTGAAGCTTTCTTT.

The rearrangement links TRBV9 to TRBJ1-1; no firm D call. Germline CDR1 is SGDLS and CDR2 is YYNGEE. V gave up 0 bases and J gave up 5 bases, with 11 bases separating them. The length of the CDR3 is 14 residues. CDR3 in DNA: TGTGCCAGCAGCGTAGTCCCCGGCGGGACTGAAGCTTTCTTT. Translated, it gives CASSVVPGGTEAFF. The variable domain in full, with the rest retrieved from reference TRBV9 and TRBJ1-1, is DSGVTQTPKHLITATGQRVTLRCSPRSGDLSVYWYQQSLDQGLQFLIQYYNGEERAKGNILERFSAQQFPDLHSELNLSSLELGDSALYFCASSVVPGGTEAFFGQGTRLTVV.

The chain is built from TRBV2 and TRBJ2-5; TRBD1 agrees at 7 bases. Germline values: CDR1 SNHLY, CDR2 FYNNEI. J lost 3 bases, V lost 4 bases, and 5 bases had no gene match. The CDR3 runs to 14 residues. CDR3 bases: TGTGCCAGCAGTGCTCAGGGACAGAAAGAGACCCAGTACTTC. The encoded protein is CASSAQGQKETQYF.